The rows below give T cell receptor beta chains drawn from one sample of a study of T cells in localized non-small cell lung cancer. Only in-frame clones appear in the TCRdb table, and some are missing; sequencing was by immunoSEQ multiplex PCR. The sample lists 3,100 or so clones; less than 25% were seen once. The material sequenced was lung tumor tissue, taken before any cancer treatment. The receptors here all came from a man aged 18-55 years with stage II lung adenocarcinoma. CDR3s include the opening cysteine and the closing phenylalanine or tryptophan. The D gene is left open where the match is weak. Clone size is stated in some rows and not others, as once, few, many or a class when expanded.

D gene,CDR3 length,V gene,clone size,J gene,CDR3 protein,CDR3 DNA
.,17,TRBV9,few,TRBJ2-3,CASSRRGGATRTDTQYF,TGTGCCAGCAGTCGTAGGGGAGGTGCCACACGGACAGATACGCAGTATTTT
TRBD2,15,TRBV6-8,.,TRBJ2-3,CASSDSGTIPHTQYF,TGTGCCAGCAGTGACTCTGGGACTATACCGCATACGCAGTATTTT
.,14,TRBV30,.,TRBJ2-2,CAWSVRTVTGELFF,TGTGCCTGGAGTGTACGGACGGTCACCGGGGAGCTGTTTTTT
.,16,TRBV30,.,TRBJ1-3,CAWSARGGLLANTIYF,TGTGCCTGGAGTGCCCGGGGGGGTCTTCTGGCAAACACCATATATTTT
.,12,TRBV6-8,.,TRBJ2-3,CASSEGTDTQYF,TGTGCCAGCAGTGAGGGTACAGATACGCAGTATTTT
.,13,TRBV7-2,.,TRBJ1-1,CASSAYTGQGAFF,TGTGCCAGCAGCGCATACACCGGGCAAGGAGCTTTCTTT
.,15,TRBV7-5,few,TRBJ2-1,CASSLDPGALNEQFF,TGTGCCAGCAGCTTGGACCCCGGGGCCTTGAATGAGCAGTTCTTC
TRBD1,13,TRBV29-1,.,TRBJ1-2,CSVDNRGAYGYTF,TGCAGCGTTGATAACAGGGGCGCATATGGCTACACCTTC
TRBD1,15,TRBV29-1,few,TRBJ2-3,CSVGARVQGTDTQYF,TGCAGCGTAGGGGCGCGTGTACAGGGGACAGATACGCAGTATTTT
.,15,TRBV1,few,TRBJ2-3,CASSQDWGSTDTQYF,TGCGCCAGCAGCCAAGATTGGGGCAGCACAGATACGCAGTATTTT
.,14,TRBV6-4,.,TRBJ2-6,CASSVFSGANVLTF,TGTGCCAGCAGTGTTTTCTCTGGGGCCAACGTCCTGACTTTC
.,14,TRBV5-1,few,TRBJ2-5,CASSPEGPEETQYF,TGCGCCAGCTCCCCTGAGGGCCCGGAAGAGACCCAGTACTTC
.,14,TRBV2,few,TRBJ2-7,CASSEWVQVYEQYF,TGTGCCAGCAGTGAATGGGTACAGGTATACGAGCAGTACTTC
.,14,TRBV19,.,TRBJ1-2,CASSIEAQLGGYTF,TGTGCCAGTAGTATAGAAGCACAGCTGGGTGGCTACACCTTC
TRBD1,14,TRBV19,.,TRBJ2-5,CASSITGGTETQYF,TGTGCCAGTAGTATCACAGGGGGCACAGAGACCCAGTACTTC
TRBD1,15,TRBV18,.,TRBJ2-6,CASSRQGPGANVLTF,TGTGCCAGCTCACGACAGGGTCCTGGGGCCAACGTCCTGACTTTC
TRBD2,16,TRBV6-8,few,TRBJ2-2,CASRRLAGGNTGELFF,TGTGCCAGCAGGCGACTAGCGGGGGGAAACACCGGGGAGCTGTTTTTT
.,15,TRBV11-3,few,TRBJ1-6,CASAGASSYNSPLHF,TGTGCCAGCGCGGGGGCGAGCTCCTATAATTCACCCCTCCACTTT
.,14,TRBV5-1,.,TRBJ2-3,CASSGKAEGDTQYF,TGCGCCAGCAGCGGCAAGGCCGAGGGGGATACGCAGTATTTT
.,16,TRBV11-3,.,TRBJ1-4,CASSLGRTEANEKLFF,TGTGCCAGCAGCTTAGGTCGGACAGAGGCTAATGAAAAACTGTTTTTT
TRBD2,12,TRBV29-1,.,TRBJ2-2,CSVESGGGELFF,TGCAGCGTTGAAAGCGGGGGCGGGGAGCTGTTTTTT
TRBD1,16,TRBV30,.,TRBJ1-2,CAWDRDRGSRIYGYTF,TGTGCCTGGGACCGGGACAGAGGGAGTCGGATTTATGGCTACACCTTC
.,15,TRBV11-3,.,TRBJ1-5,CASSPELGGNQPQHF,TGTGCCAGCAGCCCGGAACTGGGAGGCAATCAGCCCCAGCATTTT
TRBD1,14,TRBV29-1,.,TRBJ1-3,CSLWDRGPGNTIYF,TGCAGCCTCTGGGACAGGGGACCTGGAAACACCATATATTTT
TRBD1,15,TRBV28,.,TRBJ1-1,CASSSIDRVGTEAFF,TGTGCCAGCAGTTCCATCGACAGGGTTGGGACTGAAGCTTTCTTT
.,16,TRBV15,large,TRBJ2-1,CATRSISGGLRNEQFF,TGTGCCACCAGGTCTATCTCAGGGGGGCTACGGAATGAGCAGTTCTTC
TRBD1,20,TRBV6-8,few,TRBJ2-4,CASSYSTETGVGLAKNIQYF,TGTGCCAGCAGTTACTCGACCGAGACAGGGGTTGGACTAGCCAAAAACATTCAGTACTTC
.,11,TRBV12-5,.,TRBJ1-1,CASIGVSEAFF,TGTGCCAGCATTGGTGTCTCTGAAGCTTTCTTT
TRBD2,15,TRBV28,few,TRBJ2-3,CASSFISGGAGTQYF,TGTGCCAGCAGTTTTATTAGCGGGGGGGCCGGTACGCAGTATTTT
.,14,TRBV30,.,TRBJ1-5,CAWSQTVMNQPQHF,TGTGCCTGGAGTCAGACAGTGATGAATCAGCCCCAGCATTTT
.,17,TRBV9,.,TRBJ2-3,CASSLDRGVGGTDTQYF,TGTGCCAGCAGCCTCGACCGAGGCGTGGGGGGCACAGATACGCAGTATTTT
.,17,TRBV4-1,.,TRBJ2-2,CASSPHGTLELTGELFF,TGCGCCAGCAGCCCTCACGGGACGTTGGAGCTCACCGGGGAGCTGTTTTTT
.,14,TRBV11-3,.,TRBJ2-4,CASSLSFTQNIQYF,TGTGCCAGCAGCTTATCGTTCACCCAAAACATTCAGTACTTC
.,13,TRBV2,few,TRBJ2-2,CASSGGGPGELFF,TGTGCCAGCAGTGGAGGGGGGCCCGGGGAGCTGTTTTTT
.,11,TRBV6-7,.,TRBJ2-1,CATSGGWVQFF,TGTGCCACCAGCGGAGGGTGGGTGCAGTTCTTC
.,12,TRBV18,few,TRBJ2-2,CASSTGSGELFF,TGTGCCAGCTCAACAGGGTCCGGGGAGCTGTTTTTT
TRBD1,12,TRBV30,.,TRBJ1-1,CAWSPQGTGAFF,TGTGCCTGGAGTCCACAGGGGACTGGAGCTTTCTTT
.,14,TRBV6-8,few,TRBJ1-1,CASSYLRTNTEAFF,TGTGCCAGCAGTTATCTCAGGACGAACACTGAAGCTTTCTTT
.,17,TRBV11-3,.,TRBJ1-3,CASRTDGMGTSGNTIYF,TGTGCCAGCAGAACCGACGGGATGGGAACCTCTGGAAACACCATATATTTT
.,13,TRBV9,medium-sized,TRBJ2-7,CASGAVFSYEQYF,TGTGCCAGTGGGGCGGTCTTCTCCTACGAGCAGTACTTC
.,14,TRBV25-1,.,TRBJ1-4,CASSRQGLNEKLFF,TGTGCCAGCAGTAGGCAGGGACTCAATGAAAAACTGTTTTTT
TRBD1,15,TRBV5-1,once,TRBJ1-1,CASESGQGTNTEAFF,TGCGCCAGTGAATCGGGACAGGGTACGAACACTGAAGCTTTCTTT
TRBD2,16,TRBV19,.,TRBJ2-3,CASSPSRGSGADTQYF,TGTGCCAGTAGCCCATCCCGGGGTAGCGGGGCAGATACGCAGTATTTT
.,14,TRBV15,.,TRBJ1-4,CATSRDLSAEKLFF,TGTGCCACCAGCAGAGATCTTTCGGCTGAAAAACTGTTTTTT
.,16,TRBV28,.,TRBJ2-2,CASSPGGRGRTGELFF,TGTGCCAGCAGTCCAGGCGGGCGGGGGCGAACCGGGGAGCTGTTTTTT
.,14,TRBV18,few,TRBJ2-1,CASSGWGGFNEQFF,TGTGCCAGCTCAGGGTGGGGCGGATTCAATGAGCAGTTCTTC
.,16,TRBV11-3,medium-sized,TRBJ1-6,CASSSTGTPEESPLHF,TGTGCCAGCAGCTCAACCGGGACACCCGAAGAGTCACCCCTCCACTTT
TRBD1,14,TRBV11-3,few,TRBJ2-7,CASSLGQGGHEQYF,TGTGCCAGCAGCTTGGGACAGGGTGGCCACGAGCAGTACTTC
.,12,TRBV19,few,TRBJ1-5,CASSHTNQPQHF,TGTGCCAGTAGTCATACAAATCAGCCCCAGCATTTT
.,15,TRBV11-3,few,TRBJ1-3,CASSFSRAFGNTIYF,TGTGCCAGCAGCTTTAGCAGGGCGTTCGGAAACACCATATATTTT
.,16,TRBV29-1,few,TRBJ2-2,CSVEPLRTANTGELFF,TGCAGCGTTGAACCACTACGGACCGCGAACACCGGGGAGCTGTTTTTT
TRBD1,15,TRBV11-3,.,TRBJ2-3,CASSRGQASTDTQYF,TGTGCCAGCAGCAGGGGACAGGCAAGCACAGATACGCAGTATTTT
.,14,TRBV11-3,.,TRBJ2-3,CASSLMAGADTQYF,TGTGCCAGCAGCTTAATGGCTGGGGCAGATACGCAGTATTTT
TRBD1,13,TRBV12-5,.,TRBJ1-1,CASTWTGLTEAFF,TGTGCCAGCACTTGGACAGGACTCACTGAAGCTTTCTTT
TRBD1,15,TRBV30,.,TRBJ1-4,CAWAAGGRTNEKLFF,TGTGCCTGGGCAGCAGGGGGGCGGACTAATGAAAAACTGTTTTTT
.,14,TRBV28,medium-sized,TRBJ2-5,CASSPHRMQETQYF,TGTGCCAGCAGTCCCCATCGGATGCAAGAGACCCAGTACTTC
TRBD1,15,TRBV28,.,TRBJ1-6,CASSSQGAHYSPLHF,TGTGCCAGCAGTTCACAGGGGGCCCATTATTCACCCCTCCACTTT
.,14,TRBV15,.,TRBJ2-5,CATSRDEGKVAQYF,TGTGCCACCAGCAGAGATGAGGGGAAGGTGGCCCAGTACTTC
TRBD2,18,TRBV9,few,TRBJ2-3,CASSVGLAGGPSTDTQYF,TGTGCCAGCAGCGTAGGGCTAGCGGGGGGGCCGAGCACAGATACGCAGTATTTT